Presented here are 26 T cell receptor beta chains from one specimen sequenced in a study of T cell changes during pregnancy in multiple sclerosis. Produced via immunoSEQ multiplex PCR; TCRdb's table is partial and in-frame only. The sample has about 38,000 clones; around 89% are singletons. The material sequenced was CD4+ T cells from peripheral blood mononuclear cells, taken in the second trimester of pregnancy. The origin of the receptors is a female donor with multiple sclerosis, enrolled in a pregnancy study.

The chain couples TRBV30 to TRBJ2-7; 10 positions agree with TRBD2. Germline V gene lookup returns CDR1 GTSNPN and CDR2 SVGIG (reference sequence). The CDR3 covers 15 residues. Unmatched junction bases numbered 17, after V lost 6 bases and J lost 9 bases. The CDR3 here is CACSSGRTNYELQYF. CDR3 coding DNA: TGTGCCTGTTCTAGCGGGAGAACTAACTACGAGTTGCAGTACTTC.

This CDR3 reads CSVRLGNTEAFF. The CDR3 DNA is TGCAGCGTGAGACTGGGGAACACTGAAGCTTTCTTT. The chain joins TRBV29-1 to TRBJ1-1; no clear D. There are 12 residues in the CDR3. Germline assignment: CDR1 SQVTM and CDR2 ANQGSEA. Trimming took off 6 bases at V and 1 base at J, with 9 bases between the two ends. The entire variable domain, with the rest obtained from reference TRBV29-1 and TRBJ1-1, is as follows: SAVISQKPSRDICQRGTSLTIQCQVDSQVTMMFWYRQQPGQSLTLIATANQGSEATYESGFVIDKFPISRPNLTFSTLTVSNMSPEDSSIYLCSVRLGNTEAFFGQGTRLTVV.

The V call is TRBV28, the J call TRBJ2-3, with TRBD2 identical over 11 bases. Germline-derived CDR1 and CDR2 are MDHEN and SYDVKM. CDR3 length equals 18 residues. V gave up 6 bases and J gave up 2 bases; unmatched junction bases: 13. CDR3 sequence reads: CASSSQGGLAAFTDTQYF. The CDR3 nucleotides read TGTGCCAGCAGCTCCCAGGGGGGACTAGCGGCATTCACAGATACGCAGTATTTT.

V usage is TRBV2 and J usage is TRBJ2-7; TRBD1 might be the D (6 bases). The CDR3 contains 12 residues. With 6 bases removed from V and 6 bases from J, the gap between germline ends came to 12 bases. CDR1 is SNHLY and CDR2 is FYNNEI in the germline V gene. CDR3 in amino acids: CASRGAGPEQYF. The CDR3 DNA is TGTGCCAGCAGGGGGGCCGGACCCGAGCAGTACTTC.

With regard to this clone: Other DNA sequences within the sample encode an identical CDR3. The chain joins TRBV18 to TRBJ2-3; a weak D match, TRBD1 (6 bases). Trimming took off 2 bases at V and 3 bases at J, with 6 bases between the two ends. The CDR3 runs 13 residues. Germline CDR1 and CDR2: KGHSH and LQKENI. The chain's CDR3 is CASSPTGTDTQYF. CDR3 bases: TGTGCCAGCTCACCAACAGGGACAGATACGCAGTATTTT.

The V gene is TRBV29-1, the J gene TRBJ2-2; D might be TRBD2 (6 bases). CDR3 size: 13 residues. V gave up 6 bases and J gave up 2 bases, with 10 bases separating them. CDR1 and CDR2 from the germline V gene are SQVTM and ANQGSEA. The CDR3 reads CSVGGGNTGELFF. The CDR3 nucleotides read TGCAGCGTCGGGGGAGGTAACACCGGGGAGCTGTTTTTT.

This chain connects TRBV4-3 to TRBJ2-1; 8 bases line up with TRBD2. The CDR3 is 15 residues long. Germline values: CDR1 LGHNA, CDR2 YSLEER. V dropped 0 bases and J dropped 7; count of bases not matched to a gene: 5. The CDR3 sequence is CASSQDGRATNEQFF. The CDR3 nucleotides read TGCGCCAGCAGCCAAGACGGGAGGGCTACAAATGAGCAGTTCTTC.

This chain uses TRBV29-1 with TRBJ2-3, with TRBD1 matching 10 bases. V trimming: 6 bases; J trimming: 2 bases; junction bases outside the gene matches: 11. This CDR3 contains 16 residues. Per the germline V gene, CDR1 is SQVTM and CDR2 is ANQGSEA. This chain's CDR3 is CSVRGRTGGVTDTQYF. CDR3 sequence (DNA): TGCAGCGTCAGGGGTCGGACAGGGGGGGTCACAGATACGCAGTATTTT.

The chain carries TRBV6-5 and TRBJ1-2, with TRBD1 identical over 7 bases. V trimming: 6 bases; J trimming: 8 bases; junction bases outside the gene matches: 12. The CDR3 has 14 amino acids. The germline V gene encodes CDR1 MNHEY and CDR2 SVGAGI. The CDR3 DNA reads as TGTGCCAGCAGCCCGACAGGGACCGTCGCGGGCTACACCTTC. Encoded protein: CASSPTGTVAGYTF.

The rearrangement links TRBV14 to TRBJ1-1; 7 bases are a match to TRBD1. CDR3 length: 16 amino acids. Trimming took 4 bases from V and 2 from J; bases not matched to a gene: 10. Germline V gene sequence: CDR1 SGHDN, CDR2 FVKESK. The CDR3 DNA sequence: TGTGCCAGCAGCCCTAGGACAGGAGGACCTAACACTGAAGCTTTCTTT. It codes for CASSPRTGGPNTEAFF.

V usage is TRBV11-3 and J usage is TRBJ2-1; maybe TRBD1 (5 bases). V gave up 4 bases and J gave up 0 bases, with 19 bases separating them. The CDR3 spans 18 residues. Germline V gene data show CDR1 as SGHNT and CDR2 as YENEEA. CDR3 nucleotide sequence: TGTGCCAGCAGCTCTATATTCCAGGGAACACCCTCCTACAATGAGCAGTTCTTC. Translated: CASSSIFQGTPSYNEQFF.

V usage is TRBV30 and J usage is TRBJ1-1; D is possibly TRBD1 (5 bases). Trimming took 4 bases from V and 3 from J, leaving 15 bases between them. CDR1 is GTSNPN and CDR2 is SVGIG in the germline V gene (reference sequence). This CDR3 has 14 residues. The CDR3, as DNA: TGTGCCTGGATCACGGGCAGGACATACACTGAAGCTTTCTTT. It encodes CAWITGRTYTEAFF.

The rearrangement joins TRBV7-2 to TRBJ2-3, with 11 nucleotides matching TRBD2. There are 14 residues in the CDR3. Trimming took 5 bases from V and 8 from J; bases not matched to a gene: 6. Germline V gene data show CDR1 as SGHTA and CDR2 as FQGNSA. CDR3 sequence (DNA): TGTGCCAGCAGCGCGGGACTAGCGGTTGGTACGCAGTATTTT. Residues: CASSAGLAVGTQYF.

V gene TRBV6-6 combines with J gene TRBJ2-1; D is ambiguous. The V gene lost 6 bases and the J gene lost 8 bases, with 20 bases spanning the gap. The germline V gene encodes CDR1 MNHNY and CDR2 SVGAGI (reference sequence). The CDR3 contains 15 residues. The CDR3 loop is CASRVVTVSNDEQFF. CDR3 bases: TGTGCCAGCAGAGTAGTTACAGTGTCTAACGATGAGCAGTTCTTC.

Written as DNA, the CDR3 is TGTGCCAGCGGGGCTCCGATCGGCGCCGAGCAGTACTTC. Its protein product is CASGAPIGAEQYF. The chain has TRBV6-5 and TRBJ2-7, with D perhaps TRBD1 (5 bases). Deletions cut 8 bases from V and 6 bases from J, with 17 bases between. Germline V gene lookup returns CDR1 MNHEY and CDR2 SVGAGI. This CDR3 region has 13 residues.

CDR3 DNA sequence: TGCGCCAGCAGCCCGGGACTAGCGGGAAACGAGCAGTACTTC. Its protein product is CASSPGLAGNEQYF. The genes are TRBV5-1 and TRBJ2-7; 13 nucleotides match TRBD2. The V and J ends lost 4 bases and 5 bases, in that order; junction bases with no gene match: 3. The CDR3 has 14 residues. Germline V gives CDR1 SGHRS, CDR2 YFSETQ.

The gene calls are TRBV5-6 and TRBJ1-2; 7 nucleotides align to TRBD1. The CDR3 sequence is 15 residues long. CDR1 is SGHDT and CDR2 is YYEEEE in the germline V gene. V lost 0 bases and J lost 8; bases outside the gene matches: 10. This chain's CDR3 is CASSLGGGIVEGYTF. The CDR3 bases are TGTGCCAGCAGCTTGGGAGGGGGCATCGTTGAGGGCTACACCTTC.

This clone was seen a single time. The chain employs TRBV7-9 and TRBJ1-1; 8 bases line up with TRBD1. V shed 4 bases and J 0 bases; nucleotides not matched to a gene: 13. From germline, CDR1 is SEHNR and CDR2 FQNEAQ (reference sequence). The length of the CDR3 is 18 residues. The CDR3 loop is CASSSPKTGASMNTEAFF. The CDR3 coding sequence is TGTGCCAGCAGCTCCCCGAAGACAGGGGCCTCAATGAACACTGAAGCTTTCTTT.

This chain uses TRBV19 with TRBJ2-1; a possible D gene is TRBD2 (7 bases). CDR1 is LNHDA, CDR2 SQIVND, per germline (reference sequence). Trimming left V 3 bases short and J 7 bases short, with 13 bases between. The CDR3 sequence is 14 residues long. The CDR3 DNA reads as TGTGCCAGTAGTATTTGGGGGGGCGGGAATGAGCAGTTCTTC. As protein: CASSIWGGGNEQFF.

This chain uses TRBV6-5 with TRBJ2-3, with D possibly TRBD2 on 5 matching bases. CDR1 and CDR2 from the germline V gene are MNHEY and SVGAGI. Trimming shortened V by 4 bases and J by 4 bases, and 15 bases separated the two germline ends. The CDR3 covers 15 residues. CDR3 amino acids: CASSSRTEGADTQYF. The CDR3 nucleotides are TGTGCCAGCAGTTCCAGAACAGAGGGAGCAGATACGCAGTATTTT.

The CDR3 is CASSEAGGSAGAGTQYF. The CDR3 nucleotides read TGTGCCAGCAGTGAAGCGGGGGGTTCAGCGGGAGCGGGGACCCAGTACTTC. The chain uses TRBV2 and TRBJ2-5, with TRBD2 identical over 8 bases. Looked up from germline, CDR1 is SNHLY and CDR2 is FYNNEI. The CDR3 sequence is 17 residues long. V lost 0 bases to trimming and J lost 7 bases; unmatched junction nucleotides: 13.

The V call is TRBV5-1, the J call TRBJ2-5; D remains unclear. V dropped 3 bases and J dropped 5 bases, with 11 bases sitting between them. Germline assignment: CDR1 SGHRS and CDR2 YFSETQ. The CDR3 contains 13 residues. In DNA, the CDR3 is TGCGCCAGCAGCTCTCATCTCGGGGAGACCCAGTACTTC. This encodes CASSSHLGETQYF. Complete variable domain (other parts from reference TRBV5-1 and TRBJ2-5): KAGVTQTPRYLIKTRGQQVTLSCSPISGHRSVSWYQQTPGQGLQFLFEYFSETQRNKGNFPGRFSGRQFSNSRSEMNVSTLELGDSALYLCASSSHLGETQYFGPGTRLLVL.

The rearrangement uses TRBV6-1 and TRBJ2-5; TRBD1 matches 7 bases. V was clipped by 9 bases and J by 2 bases; unmatched bases: 9. This CDR3 has 14 amino acids. CDR1 and CDR2 from the germline V gene are MNHNS and SASEGT. CDR3 sequence (DNA): TGTGCCAGTTTGAAAGGGGGCGTTCAAGAGACCCAGTACTTC. It specifies CASLKGGVQETQYF.

The rearrangement uses TRBV19 and TRBJ1-5; the match to TRBD1 covers 11 bases. Germline assignment: CDR1 LNHDA and CDR2 SQIVND (reference sequence). CDR3 size: 16 residues. V trimming: 3 bases; J trimming: 2 bases; junction bases outside the gene matches: 3. The CDR3 reads CASSMDRGRGNQPQHF. In DNA form, the CDR3 reads TGTGCCAGTAGTATGGACAGGGGGCGCGGCAATCAGCCCCAGCATTTT. Full variable domain (missing parts from reference TRBV19 and TRBJ1-5): DGGITQSPKYLFRKEGQNVTLSCEQNLNHDAMYWYRQDPGQGLRLIYYSQIVNDFQKGDIAEGYSVSREKKESFPLTVTSAQKNPTAFYLCASSMDRGRGNQPQHFGDGTRLSIL.

The rearrangement uses TRBV27 and TRBJ2-7, with 15 bases matching TRBD2. Germline lookup yields CDR1 MNHEY and CDR2 SMNVEV (reference sequence). This CDR3 spans 17 amino acids. V lost 2 bases and J lost 6; bases outside the gene matches: 8. The CDR3 is CASSLTGLAGGLFEQYF. The CDR3 DNA is TGTGCCAGCAGTTTAACCGGACTAGCGGGAGGGCTGTTCGAGCAGTACTTC.

The CDR3 loop is CAWGLTGEIGNQPQHF. CDR3 coding DNA: TGTGCCTGGGGTTTGACAGGGGAGATAGGGAATCAGCCCCAGCATTTT. The chain links TRBV30 to TRBJ1-5; 8 nucleotides align to TRBD1. The CDR3 runs to 16 residues. V shed 5 bases, J shed 4 bases, and the junction held 13 bases outside the gene matches. The germline CDR1 and CDR2 sequences are GTSNPN and SVGIG (reference sequence).